Below, 3 T cell receptor beta chains from the same sample are listed, as sequenced in a study of stem cell transplantation in POMP-related autoinflammatory disease. Sequencing was performed with immunoSEQ multiplex PCR; in TCRdb, only in-frame clones are kept and a portion is missing. The sample has about 68,000 clones, under 95% seen once. Sequencing was performed on CD4+ T cells from PBMCs, taken after stem cell transplantation. All receptors come from a human patient with POMP-related autoinflammation and immune dysregulation (PRAID). Some of the T cells may derive from the graft donor.

The chain joins TRBV20-1 to TRBJ2-5; 9 nucleotides align to TRBD2. Trimming at V came to 3 bases and at J to 4 bases, leaving 9 bases not matched to a gene. The CDR3 has 15 residues. Germline V lookup: CDR1 DFQATT, CDR2 SNEGSKA (reference sequence). This chain's CDR3 is CSASGAGGGAETQYF. For the CDR3, the DNA is TGCAGTGCTAGTGGAGCGGGGGGTGGAGCAGAGACCCAGTACTTC.

The J gene is TRBJ2-4, the V gene TRBV4-2, with D tentatively TRBD2 (6 bases). V lost 3 bases, J lost 3 bases, and 12 bases lay in between. Looked up from germline, CDR1 is LGHNA and CDR2 is YNFKEQ. CDR3 length: 15 amino acids. CDR3: CASSHGGAGKNIQYF. The CDR3 nucleotides read TGTGCCAGCAGCCACGGGGGTGCGGGCAAAAACATTCAGTACTTC.

This clone was seen more than once but under ten times. The chain carries TRBV6-1 and TRBJ1-6; D is uncertain. The CDR3 length is 16 residues. Germline V CDR1 and CDR2: MNHNS, SASEGT. The V end lost 4 bases, the J end lost 6 bases, and 16 bases lay between the germline ends. CDR3 sequence reads: CASSVLPLGGNSPLHF. DNA for the CDR3: TGTGCCAGCAGTGTCCTACCTTTGGGCGGTAATTCACCCCTCCACTTT.